A selection of T cell receptor beta chains follows, all from one sample in a study of T-cell memory formation after mild COVID-19. TCRdb independently ran MiXCR on the 5' RACE reads; one entry per CDR3 protein. The sample shows some 250,000 distinct CDR3 sequences, roughly 18% of them seen only once. Sequences were obtained from PBMCs or a T cell subset sorted from them (not recorded which). Every receptor here comes from a young man who had mild COVID-19 (a few samples of this study predate the infection). Cell type and time point are not known. The CDR3 runs from the conserved cysteine through the conserved F or W. Each record gives: CDR3 protein, D gene, V gene. The D gene is left open where the match is weak.

CDR3 protein: CSASSGVTGELFF
D gene: .
V gene: TRBV20-1

CDR3 protein: CASSFSHRAAYEQYF
D gene: .
V gene: TRBV11-2

CDR3 protein: CSARDRYKPDNEQFF
D gene: .
V gene: TRBV20-1

CDR3 protein: CASSPSGTVSGNTIYF
D gene: .
V gene: TRBV18

CDR3 protein: CASSTDQGGGYTF
D gene: .
V gene: TRBV18

CDR3 protein: CSARAPNVAEQFF
D gene: .
V gene: TRBV20-1

CDR3 protein: CSVEVGAGKNGYTF
D gene: .
V gene: TRBV29-1

CDR3 protein: CSARVSGGLVDTQYF
D gene: TRBD2
V gene: TRBV20-1

CDR3 protein: CASSQASVVGANVLTF
D gene: .
V gene: TRBV4-3

CDR3 protein: CASSYSIARNQPQHF
D gene: .
V gene: TRBV6-5

CDR3 protein: CASSPRGAGDVQPQHF
D gene: .
V gene: TRBV4-2

CDR3 protein: CASSSRLQETQYF
D gene: .
V gene: TRBV7-8

CDR3 protein: CASSQVLGSSYEQYF
D gene: .
V gene: TRBV4-3

CDR3 protein: CASSYLPDQPQHF
D gene: .
V gene: TRBV6-2/TRBV6-3

CDR3 protein: CSAKLPGGEQFF
D gene: TRBD2
V gene: TRBV20-1

CDR3 protein: CASSYPSGGAVVGEQFF
D gene: TRBD2
V gene: TRBV5-1

CDR3 protein: CASSLGRAQYF
D gene: .
V gene: TRBV11-2

CDR3 protein: CASSLLLAHTQYF
D gene: .
V gene: TRBV12-3/TRBV12-4

CDR3 protein: CASSYPRRGRTNTEAFF
D gene: TRBD1
V gene: TRBV6-2/TRBV6-3

CDR3 protein: CASSRGGANEKLFF
D gene: .
V gene: TRBV7-9

CDR3 protein: CASSRDRVTF
D gene: TRBD1
V gene: TRBV12-3/TRBV12-4

CDR3 protein: CASSLAWGSGETQYF
D gene: .
V gene: TRBV7-9

CDR3 protein: CATSTHGAAGANVLTF
D gene: .
V gene: TRBV15

CDR3 protein: CASFYGTVVGTEAFF
D gene: TRBD1
V gene: TRBV19

CDR3 protein: CSARDQPTDTQYF
D gene: .
V gene: TRBV20-1

CDR3 protein: CASSQDTQRNEAFF
D gene: .
V gene: TRBV4-3